Presented here are 10 T cell receptor beta chains from one specimen sequenced in a study of graft-versus-host responses after intestinal transplantation. Their antigens remain unidentified. Sequencing used immunoSEQ multiplex PCR; TCRdb keeps in-frame clones, though not all of them. Of roughly 93,000 clones detected, roughly 91% appear once; the ten largest clones hold approximately 0.5%. The sample consisted of unstimulated CD8+ T cells sorted from spleen or lymph node cells, taken before intestinal transplant. The receptors stem from a human donor who received an intestinal transplant.

For this clone: One junction end disagrees with the germline gene, perhaps due to a read error. The V call is TRBV4-1, the J call TRBJ1-1; no firm D call. Per the germline V gene, CDR1 is MGHRA and CDR2 is YSYEKL. The CDR3 is made up of 13 amino acids. The CDR3 bases are TGCGCCAGCAGCCAAGATTTCTTCGAGGGCAGCCTTTTT. Translated, it gives CASSQDFFEGSLF.

This sequence joins TRBV6-5 and TRBJ1-2, with 7 bases matching TRBD1. There are 13 residues in the CDR3. Germline trimming cut 4 bases from V and 8 bases from J; bases unmatched to any gene: 7. The germline gives CDR1 MNHEY, CDR2 SVGAGI. CDR3 amino acids: CASSSGTDTGYTF. For the CDR3, the DNA is TGTGCCAGCAGTTCCGGGACAGACACCGGCTACACCTTC.

The V gene is TRBV2, the J gene TRBJ2-3; 7 bases agree with TRBD2. Germline V gives CDR1 SNHLY, CDR2 FYNNEI. The CDR3 length is 14 residues. Trimming removed 9 bases from V and 2 bases from J; junction bases left unmatched: 8. The CDR3 here is CARDRDYDTDTQYF. The CDR3, as DNA: TGTGCCAGAGACCGGGACTACGACACAGATACGCAGTATTTT.

V usage is TRBV9 and J usage is TRBJ2-1; 8 bases are a match to TRBD2. V was clipped by 0 bases and J by 4 bases; unmatched bases: 9. This CDR3 is built from 17 residues. Germline V CDR1 and CDR2: SGDLS, YYNGEE. DNA of the CDR3: TGTGCCAGCAGCGTAGCTTATTCGGCTAGCGGGTACAATGAGCAGTTCTTC. Its translation is CASSVAYSASGYNEQFF.

The V call is TRBV28, the J call TRBJ1-5, with a tentative D call TRBD1 (5 bases). V was trimmed by 2 bases and J by 5 bases, leaving 10 bases between them. Germline lookup yields CDR1 MDHEN and CDR2 SYDVKM. The CDR3 spans 14 residues. The CDR3 DNA reads TGTGCCAGCAGTTTACAGGGTGGGTATCAGCCCCAGCATTTT. Protein sequence: CASSLQGGYQPQHF.

A single count supports this clone. The rearrangement links TRBV27 to TRBJ2-7; 10 bases agree with TRBD2. This CDR3 is 14 amino acids long. Germline-derived CDR1 and CDR2 are MNHEY and SMNVEV (reference sequence). V was pared by 4 bases and J by 3 bases, with 3 bases of the junction left unmatched. CDR3 nucleotides: TGTGCCAGCAGTTCGGGGACTAGCGTCTACGAGCAGTACTTC. As protein: CASSSGTSVYEQYF.

The chain combines TRBV4-1 with TRBJ2-7; 9 bases fit TRBD2. The CDR3 runs to 15 residues. The ends lost 2 bases at V and 5 bases at J; junction bases unmatched: 7. Germline V gene lookup returns CDR1 MGHRA and CDR2 YSYEKL. The CDR3: CASSQYSGRTNEQYF. The CDR3 bases are TGCGCCAGCAGCCAATACAGCGGGAGGACTAACGAGCAGTACTTC.

The V call is TRBV30, the J call TRBJ1-6, with TRBD1 matching 8 bases. This CDR3 comprises 16 residues. The germline V gene encodes CDR1 GTSNPN and CDR2 SVGIG (reference sequence). The V and J ends lost 2 bases and 8 bases, in that order; junction bases with no gene match: 11. The CDR3 spells CAWSPIGGQEDSPLHF. In DNA, the CDR3 is TGTGCCTGGAGTCCTATAGGGGGACAGGAGGATTCACCCCTCCACTTT.

The chain employs TRBV19 and TRBJ2-3; TRBD1 is a possible D gene (5 bases). Trimming pared 5 bases from V and 2 bases from J, leaving 20 bases between. CDR1 is LNHDA and CDR2 is SQIVND in the germline V gene (reference sequence). This CDR3 spans 17 amino acids. CDR3 amino acids: CASSSGLYGGVTDTQYF. The CDR3, as DNA: TGTGCCAGTAGTTCAGGGTTGTACGGTGGGGTCACAGATACGCAGTATTTT.

This chain connects TRBV7-9 to TRBJ2-1; D uncertain. The CDR3 is made up of 12 amino acids. Trimming removed 5 bases from V and 8 bases from J, with 10 bases in between. CDR1 and CDR2 from the germline V gene are SEHNR and FQNEAQ (reference sequence). CDR3: CASSPSKYEQFF. The CDR3 DNA is TGTGCCAGCAGCCCCAGTAAATATGAGCAGTTCTTC.